Shown below are 17 T cell receptor beta chains from a single sample sequenced in a study of cytomegalovirus exposure and HLA in healthy donors. The PCR used 60 Vbeta and 13 Jbeta primers. This table comes from immunoSEQ multiplex PCR, and its TCRdb copy is limited to in-frame clones, with some not included. The sample consists of around 170,000 clones, about 80% of them appearing once. Sequenced sample: PBMCs. All receptors come from a woman aged 45-59 years in good health and CMV-seropositive.

The chain uses TRBV5-6 and TRBJ1-6; weak D call: TRBD1 (5 bases). This CDR3 contains 15 residues. The V end was cut by 6 bases, the J end by 0 bases, with 10 bases between. The germline CDR1 and CDR2 sequences are SGHDT and YYEEEE. The CDR3 nucleotides are TGTGCCAGCAACCGGGGGAGCTCCTATAATTCACCCCTCCACTTT. The encoded protein is CASNRGSSYNSPLHF.

The J gene is TRBJ1-3, the V gene TRBV5-1, with TRBD1 as a possible D gene (6 bases). The CDR3 loop spans 14 amino acids. Germline assignment: CDR1 SGHRS and CDR2 YFSETQ. Trimming shortened V by 0 bases and J by 8 bases, and 12 bases separated the two germline ends. CDR3 bases: TGCGCCAGCAGCTTGGAGGCAGGGGAAGACACCATATATTTT. As protein: CASSLEAGEDTIYF.

V usage is TRBV28 and J usage is TRBJ2-1; 8 nucleotides match TRBD1. The CDR3 is made up of 16 amino acids. Losses at the gene ends were 5 bases for V and 0 bases for J; bases not matched to a gene: 6. CDR1 and CDR2 (germline): MDHEN, SYDVKM. CDR3 loop: CASSTTGGLSYNEQFF. CDR3 DNA: TGTGCCAGCAGTACAACAGGGGGGCTCTCCTACAATGAGCAGTTCTTC.

The chain is built from TRBV5-1 and TRBJ2-1; 11 nucleotides align to TRBD1. The CDR3 runs 15 residues. The V and J ends lost 3 bases and 8 bases, in that order; junction bases with no gene match: 7. Looked up from germline, CDR1 is SGHRS and CDR2 is YFSETQ. The DNA of the CDR3 is TGCGCCAGCAGCTCAGGACAGGGGGCTATTGATGAGCAGTTCTTC. Translation: CASSSGQGAIDEQFF.

V gene TRBV4-3 combines with J gene TRBJ2-3, with D possibly being TRBD1 (6 bases). Trimming left V 3 bases short and J 5 bases short, with 15 bases between. The CDR3 spans 15 residues. Germline loops: CDR1 LGHNA, CDR2 YSLEER. The CDR3 spells CASSHQWRGGDTQYF. The CDR3 region has the DNA TGCGCCAGCAGCCATCAATGGAGAGGGGGAGATACGCAGTATTTT.

This clone has a single count. This sequence joins TRBV10-1 and TRBJ2-1; 12 positions agree with TRBD2. Germline V CDR1 and CDR2: WNHNN, SYGVQD (reference sequence). The trim removed 4 bases at V and 7 bases at J, leaving 11 bases unmatched. The CDR3 has 17 amino acids. The CDR3 here is CASSGLAGAPFENEQFF. CDR3 coding DNA: TGCGCCAGCAGTGGACTAGCGGGGGCCCCTTTTGAGAATGAGCAGTTCTTC.

The chain employs TRBV4-2 and TRBJ1-2; D remains unclear. Looked up from germline, CDR1 is LGHNA and CDR2 is YNFKEQ. This CDR3 comprises 16 residues. V lost 2 bases and J 1 base, leaving 14 bases between the germline ends. The CDR3 DNA reads TGTGCCAGCAGCCAACAATCGTACCGGGGTAACTATGGCTACACCTTC. As protein: CASSQQSYRGNYGYTF.

This chain connects TRBV10-3 to TRBJ1-3; D is perhaps TRBD1 (5 bases). Germline CDR1 and CDR2: ENHRY and SYGVKD. The CDR3 covers 14 residues. The V end was cut by 4 bases, the J end by 8 bases, with 15 bases between. In DNA, the CDR3 is TGTGCCATCAGTGGGGACTCCTCTTCGGACACCATATATTTT. Its protein product is CAISGDSSSDTIYF.

This clone occurred a few times. The V gene is TRBV10-1, the J gene TRBJ2-3; D ambiguous. Germline CDR1 is WNHNN and CDR2 is SYGVQD (reference sequence). This CDR3 region has 13 residues. V dropped 3 bases and J dropped 3 bases, with 7 bases sitting between them. CDR3 sequence: CASSDSLTDTQYF. CDR3 in DNA: TGCGCCAGCAGTGACAGTCTGACAGATACGCAGTATTTT.

This clone was counted only a few times. The chain couples TRBV5-4 to TRBJ1-1; tentative D call: TRBD1 (5 bases). This CDR3 spans 13 amino acids. The V gene's germline CDR1 is SGHNT and CDR2 YYREEE (reference sequence). V was clipped by 2 bases and J by 6 bases, with 11 bases between them. The CDR3 coding sequence is TGTGCCAGCAGCTTAAAGGGGTTATCTGAAGCTTTCTTT. This translates into CASSLKGLSEAFF.

The chain carries TRBV19 and TRBJ2-3, with D possibly matching TRBD2 (5 bases). Looked up from germline, CDR1 is LNHDA and CDR2 is SQIVND (reference sequence). The CDR3 covers 13 residues. With 4 bases removed from V and 3 bases from J, the gap between germline ends came to 8 bases. CDR3 coding DNA: TGTGCCAGTAGTACCCCGGGGACAGATACGCAGTATTTT. Translating gives CASSTPGTDTQYF.

V gene TRBV5-4 combines with J gene TRBJ1-5; D remains ambiguous. In germline, CDR1 is SGHNT, CDR2 YYREEE (reference sequence). The CDR3 runs to 13 residues. The V and J ends lost 1 base and 6 bases respectively, with 8 bases between them. The CDR3 nucleotides read TGTGCCAGCAGCTTGACAGCGGCTCAGCCCCAGCATTTT. Its protein is CASSLTAAQPQHF.

The chain combines TRBV30 with TRBJ2-2; a weak D match, TRBD1 (5 bases). The germline V gene encodes CDR1 GTSNPN and CDR2 SVGIG (reference sequence). The V end lost 2 bases, the J end lost 2 bases, and 15 bases lay between the germline ends. This CDR3 is built from 16 residues. CDR3 loop: CAWSILDRRNTGELFF. The CDR3 DNA reads TGTGCCTGGAGTATTTTAGACAGACGAAACACCGGGGAGCTGTTTTTT.

Only a few counts were recorded for this clone. The V call is TRBV6-6, the J call TRBJ2-3; unclear D gene. Germline V lookup: CDR1 MNHNY, CDR2 SVGAGI (reference sequence). V was shortened by 4 bases and J by 2 bases, with 7 bases between the two germline ends. The CDR3 is 13 residues long. The CDR3: CASSLQNTDTQYF. For the CDR3, the DNA is TGTGCCAGCAGTTTACAGAACACAGATACGCAGTATTTT.

The V call is TRBV7-3, the J call TRBJ1-6; D not certain. The CDR3 is 13 amino acids. Germline CDR1 SGHTA, CDR2 FQGTGA. Trimming cost V 6 bases and J 8 bases, with 11 bases left between them. The CDR3 reads CASRLQVDSPLHF. The CDR3 DNA follows: TGTGCCAGCAGGCTGCAGGTGGATTCACCCCTCCACTTT. Drawing the rest from reference TRBV7-3 and TRBJ1-6, the complete variable domain is GAGVSQTPSNKVTEKGKYVELRCDPISGHTALYWYRQSLGQGPEFLIYFQGTGAADDSGLPNDRFFAVRPEGSVSTLKIQRTERGDSAVYLCASRLQVDSPLHFGNGTRLTVT.

The chain couples TRBV10-3 to TRBJ1-1; D is perhaps TRBD1 (5 bases). The CDR3 has 16 residues. The germline CDR1 and CDR2 sequences are ENHRY and SYGVKD. V lost 2 bases and J lost 1, with 14 bases in between. CDR3 sequence: CAISERGAYGNTEAFF. In DNA, the CDR3 is TGTGCCATCAGTGAGAGGGGTGCCTATGGGAACACTGAAGCTTTCTTT.

The V gene is TRBV6-1, the J gene TRBJ2-1; 8 nucleotides align to TRBD1. The junction had 4 bases not matched to a gene; V was cut back by 8 bases and J by 1 base. The CDR3 is made up of 14 amino acids. Per the germline V gene, CDR1 is MNHNS and CDR2 is SASEGT. The CDR3 DNA is TGTGCCAGCTCGACAGGGGCATCCTACAATGAGCAGTTCTTC. This sequence encodes CASSTGASYNEQFF.